Below, 11 T cell receptor beta chains from the same sample are listed, as sequenced in a study of neurological immune-mediated disorders. TCRdb re-called the 5' RACE reads through MiXCR, storing one row per CDR3 protein. The top ten clones hold about 4.2% of a sample with about 50,000 distinct CDR3 sequences, 16% of them seen once. The source material was PBMCs. The source of these receptors is a man in his sixties in good health.

As regards this clonotype: Just one base apart from a much larger clone, this may be a read error. The gene calls are TRBV9 and TRBJ2-7; 7 bases line up with TRBD2. In germline, CDR1 is SGDLS, CDR2 YYNGEE. The CDR3 loop spans 14 amino acids. The CDR3 DNA reads as TGTGCCAGAAGCGTAGAGTTAGCGGGCGGCGAGCAGTACTTC. Residues: CARSVELAGGEQYF. The full variable domain, rest sourced from reference TRBV9 and TRBJ2-7, is DSGVTQTPKHLITATGQRVTLRCSPRSGDLSVYWYQQSLDQGLQFLIQYYNGEERAKGNILERFSAQQFPDLHSELNLSSLELGDSALYFCARSVELAGGEQYFGPGTRLTVT.

The table lists this clonotype with many counts. The J gene is TRBJ1-3, the V gene TRBV20-1, with 10 bases matching TRBD1. The CDR3 consists of 15 residues. The J segment lost 3 bases and the V segment lost 5 bases, leaving 7 bases of the junction unmatched. CDR1 is DFQATT and CDR2 is SNEGSKA in the germline V gene (reference sequence). The CDR3 DNA reads TGCAGTGCTCTGACAGGGGGCCCGGGTGGAAACACCATATATTTT. This encodes CSALTGGPGGNTIYF.

This clonotype was seen at least ten times. This chain connects TRBV9 to TRBJ2-7; 12 bases align to TRBD2. V lost 4 bases, J lost 6 bases, and 14 bases stayed unmatched. The CDR3 extends over 17 amino acids. Germline CDR1 is SGDLS and CDR2 is YYNGEE. The CDR3 DNA follows: TGTGCCAGCAGCCCTCCGGGCCGGACTAGCGGGATAAGCGAGCAGTACTTC. It translates to CASSPPGRTSGISEQYF.

This clonotype was seen at least ten times. This chain joins TRBV20-1 and TRBJ2-2, with 10 bases identical to TRBD2. V was clipped by 4 bases and J by 2 bases; unmatched bases: 4. The germline gives CDR1 DFQATT, CDR2 SNEGSKA (reference sequence). This CDR3 region has 15 residues. CDR3 nucleotides: TGCAGTGCTACTAGCGGGAGCCCAAACACCGGGGAGCTGTTTTTT. It yields the protein CSATSGSPNTGELFF.

This chain's CDR3 is CASRRETPSNGYTF. The CDR3 nucleotides are TGTGCCAGCAGGCGTGAGACCCCTTCAAATGGCTACACCTTC. This chain connects TRBV6-1 to TRBJ1-2; D gene ambiguous. The V end was cut by 6 bases, the J end by 6 bases, with 17 bases between. Germline lookup yields CDR1 MNHNS and CDR2 SASEGT. The CDR3 totals 14 residues.

A word on this clonotype: At one end, the junction sequence differs from germline, possibly due to a read error. The chain has TRBV7-9 and TRBJ1-1; the match to TRBD1 covers 9 bases. The CDR3 consists of 14 residues. Germline-derived CDR1 and CDR2 are SEHNR and FQNEAQ (reference sequence). CDR3 in amino acids: CASNDRGRNTEDFF. In nucleotides, the CDR3 is TGTGCCAGCAACGACAGGGGGAGGAACACTGAAGATTTCTTT.

This clonotype was detected many times. The J gene is TRBJ2-1, the V gene TRBV5-1, with TRBD2 identical over 9 bases. In germline, CDR1 is SGHRS, CDR2 YFSETQ. The CDR3 is made up of 17 amino acids. J gave up 1 base and V 3 bases, and 8 bases lay outside the gene matches. CDR3: CASSWTLAGESYNEQFF. CDR3 DNA sequence: TGCGCCAGCAGCTGGACCTTAGCGGGAGAGTCCTACAATGAGCAGTTCTTC.

The rearrangement uses TRBV7-2 and TRBJ2-5; D unresolved. V was clipped by 2 bases and J by 7 bases, with 14 bases between them. This CDR3 comprises 14 residues. Germline V gene lookup returns CDR1 SGHTA and CDR2 FQGNSA. This CDR3 reads CASSLQGNIGTQYF. For the CDR3, the DNA is TGTGCCAGCAGCTTACAAGGAAATATAGGGACCCAGTACTTC.

The CDR3 sequence: CASSFAHSSNQPQHF. The CDR3 DNA sequence: TGTGCCAGCAGTTTTGCGCACAGTAGCAATCAGCCCCAGCATTTT. The chain is built from TRBV28 and TRBJ1-5; D remains unclear. Germline CDR1 reads MDHEN; CDR2 reads SYDVKM. The CDR3 extends over 15 amino acids. Between the trimmed V and J ends, which lost 3 bases and 0 bases, there was a span of 9 bases.

This clonotype was counted many times. This chain uses TRBV11-2 with TRBJ2-7; D possibly corresponds to TRBD1 (5 bases). Germline CDR1 SGHAT, CDR2 FQNNGV. V was cut by 4 bases and J by 6 bases, with 13 bases left in between. This CDR3 comprises 13 residues. The CDR3 DNA reads TGTGCCAGCAGCTCCGGACGGCAGGGCGAGCAGTACTTC. Amino acid sequence: CASSSGRQGEQYF.

This clonotype came up many times. This chain links TRBV12-3 or TRBV12-4 with TRBJ1-2; no clear D gene. V lost 3 bases and J lost 2, with 7 bases in between. The CDR3 is 13 amino acids. The chain's CDR3 is CASSFGLNYGYTF. CDR3 DNA: TGTGCCAGCAGTTTCGGGCTGAACTATGGCTACACCTTC.